Sequencing of this TCR beta chain was carried out in a study of neurological immune-mediated disorders (dated by TCRdb to about 2019). Describing the broader study: Among the approximately 35 multiple sclerosis patients, relapsing-remitting MS accounted for approximately 31 and secondary progressive MS accounted for 3. Peripheral blood TCR-beta repertoires from patients with HTLV-I-associated myelopathy (HAM/TSP), patients with multiple sclerosis, and healthy controls were compared in the study using UMI-based sequencing. The roughly 99 TCR-beta libraries covered PBMC samples along with longitudinal samples, technical triplicates, and paired sorted CD4+ and CD8+ T-cell subsets. The cohort was made up of about 65 subjects, consisting of some 14 HAM/TSP patients, some 34 multiple sclerosis patients and around 20 healthy controls. The paper's findings and limits, for the study overall: Phylogenetic analysis grouped repertoires from 18 of 34 MS patients into a cluster of related CDR3 sequences, suggesting a possible repertoire-level signature. Expanded clones from different subjects shared no identical CDR3 amino acid sequences, which suggests that TCR-beta repertoires were private in all groups. The MS cluster showed no association with clinical or MRI features, and the authors stated that larger cohorts are needed. The highest TCR clonal expansion was observed in HAM/TSP patients, whereas the lowest was observed in MS patients, even when compared with healthy controls.

cDNA was synthesized by template-switch 5'RACE using a primer with a 10-nucleotide random unique molecular identifier that tagged each TCR transcript. Over 200 million TCR-beta sequences, covering 15-18 subjects, were produced in each sequencing run. Total RNA was extracted with the RNeasy kit. The KAPA Real-time Library Amplification kit was used to amplify TCR-beta VDJ regions with primers for the TCR constant region and the 5'RACE anchor. Sample indexes and Illumina adaptors were added in a first PCR, and a second PCR then increased library yield. After purification with Ampure beads, the TCR product of roughly 650 bp was size-selected on a 2% E-gel SizeSelection system. Library quality was checked on a Bioanalyzer, concentration was measured with Qubit, and libraries were quantified with the Kapa Library Quantification kit before pooling. Paired-end 2 x 150 bp sequencing of the libraries was performed on an Illumina HiSeq 2500. To increase sequence diversity, roughly 24-30% phiX was spiked into each library pool. On the study's bioinformatics: The quality-filtered reads were processed with the UMI-based MiGEC pipeline, whose error correction step removed more than 80% of the raw TCR sequences. IMGT germline references were used for aligning VDJ genes, and each clonotype was defined as a unique CDR3 amino acid sequence together with its V-J genes. VDJtools evaluated clonal expansion, Shannon diversity and CDR3 relatedness (CalcPairwiseDistances, ClusterSamples); CLCbio workbench built phylogenetic trees. Using coefficient-of-variation modelling across technical triplicates, the study counted a clone as expanded if it had at least 8 unique UMIs. TCRdb took the public reads, trimmed them with fastp at Q25, ran MiXCR for clone calling and kept in-frame beta chains. Each entry is one CDR3 protein sequence, shown with its most common DNA and genes. TCRdb, not the original authors, processed these V and J calls. This sample has some 86,000 distinct CDR3 sequences in its table, and just over 2.5% of those were observed once. About 1.1% of the sample lies in the top ten.

Per the germline V gene (reference sequence), DFQATT is the CDR1 and SNEGSKA is the CDR2. The CDR3 starts with the cysteine, ends with the phenylalanine, and has 14 residues. Of all the DNA, just the CDR3 is kept, 42 bases in frame from base 1. Trimmed from V: 4 bases; trimmed from J: 2 bases; junction bases lacking a gene match: 2. For the unsorted PBMC libraries, 2 million PBMCs were stored in RNAlater at -80 degrees C until RNA extraction and were used to generate the libraries. The multiple sclerosis patients were enrolled in a US clinical protocol that used magnetic resonance imaging to evaluate disease progression. Peripheral blood was subjected to Ficoll-Hypaque density gradient centrifugation to isolate PBMCs, which were then cryopreserved in liquid nitrogen. This clonotype was detected ten times or more. The clone's antigen remains unknown. Base qualities are not recorded, but no much larger clone differs from it by a single base.

The sample taken for sequencing was PBMCs. The V and J genes are TRBV20-1 and TRBJ2-7; TRBD2 matches 13 bases in the middle. The TCR originated in a woman aged 25 to 39 with multiple sclerosis. The CDR3: CSATGTSGTYEQYF. The DNA sequence is TGCAGTGCTACGGGGACTAGCGGGACCTACGAGCAGTACTTC.